What follows describes a single T cell receptor (beta chain). Its antigen remains unidentified. Healthy individuals who donated bone marrow served as the donors. These data originate in a study of cytomegalovirus exposure and HLA in healthy donors. Whole-study context: Of all 400 or so donors who were genotyped, about 80% belonged to the Caucasian-associated ancestry cluster. The study's findings and limits: Three chains linked to CMV were shown in vitro to be specific for CMV antigens. The productive fraction for most TCR beta V segments was about 90% or about 30% in an earlier analysis.

60 Vbeta and 13 Jbeta primers were used in PCR. Sequencing was performed with immunoSEQ multiplex PCR; in TCRdb, only in-frame clones are kept and a portion is missing. The repertoire includes nearly 300,000 clones, roughly 88% of them detected once, and roughly 4% sits in the top ten. V was shortened by 0 bases and J by 5 bases, with 14 bases between the two germline ends. Germline lookup yields CDR1 SGHTA and CDR2 FQGNSA. The CDR3 is 15 amino acids. The receptor was isolated from a man in his forties or fifties in good health and CMV-seropositive. The chain links TRBV7-2 to TRBJ2-7; D is perhaps TRBD2 (6 bases). The sample comprised PBMCs. In DNA, the CDR3 is TGTGCCAGCAGCTTAGCCGGGAGTGCCCCCCACGAGCAGTACTTC. It specifies CASSLAGSAPHEQYF.